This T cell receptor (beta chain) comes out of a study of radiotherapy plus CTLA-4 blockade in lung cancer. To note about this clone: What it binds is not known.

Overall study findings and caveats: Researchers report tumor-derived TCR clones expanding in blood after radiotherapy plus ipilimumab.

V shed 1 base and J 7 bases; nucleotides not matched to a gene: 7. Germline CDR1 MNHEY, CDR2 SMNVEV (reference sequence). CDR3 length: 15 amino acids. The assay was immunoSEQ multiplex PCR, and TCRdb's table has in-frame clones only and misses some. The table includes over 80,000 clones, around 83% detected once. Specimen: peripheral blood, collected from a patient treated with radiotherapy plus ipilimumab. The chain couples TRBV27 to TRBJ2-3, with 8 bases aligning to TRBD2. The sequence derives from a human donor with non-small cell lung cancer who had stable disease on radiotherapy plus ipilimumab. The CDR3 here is CASSLYVRGVNTQYF. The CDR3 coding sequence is TGTGCCAGCAGTTTATATGTGCGGGGGGTCAATACGCAGTATTTT.